This record covers a single T cell receptor (beta chain). Its antigen is unknown. Every donor, a Caucasian adult, lived in Nashville, Tennessee. V shed 4 bases and J 7 bases; nucleotides not matched to a gene: 8. The germline gives CDR1 WSHSY, CDR2 SAAADI. There are 14 residues in the CDR3. This record belongs to a study of shared clonotypes between healthy human individuals. Some clones are missing from TCRdb's copy, which holds only in-frame ones; the method was immunoSEQ multiplex PCR. The repertoire includes under 1,900,000 clones, around 98.5% of them detected once, and around 0.38% sits in the top ten. Study-wide results and limits: Among a handful of donors, approximately 5% of naive CD4 clonotypes were found in common. Exclusively blood specimens were collected; tissue repertoires likely differ. Generation probabilities were higher for clonotypes shared across all four sorted-subset donors than for unshared ones.

The sequence derives from a young man in good health. This chain uses TRBV10-2 with TRBJ2-7; 9 bases agree with TRBD2. Sequences were obtained from naive CD4+ T cells sorted from blood. Documented subset: CD45RA+ positively selected. CDR3 sequence: CASSGLAGSGEQYF. The CDR3, as DNA: TGCGCCAGCAGTGGGCTAGCGGGATCCGGGGAGCAGTACTTC.